This record looks at one TCR beta chain sequence and its context. Its specificity is not known. This entry is derived from a study of cytomegalovirus exposure and HLA in healthy donors. Broader study findings: There was a cluster of highly shared sequence variants that was likely a sequencing artifact. Researchers reported that a few CMV-associated chains were confirmed in vitro as CMV antigen-specific. Later on, an analysis showed TCR association rates differing by HLA locus, with DRB1 the most and HLA-C the fewest. Associated with HLA alleles at 0.05 false discovery rate in a later analysis were 16,951 TCR beta sequences.

The PCR employed 60 Vbeta primers together with 13 Jbeta primers. TCRdb keeps only in-frame clones here, not all; method: immunoSEQ multiplex PCR. Here the sample spans about 190,000 clones, about four fifths being singletons. CDR1 and CDR2 (germline): LNHDA, SQIVND (reference sequence). Trimming left V 4 bases short and J 7 bases short, with 7 bases between. This CDR3 is built from 11 residues. The J gene is TRBJ2-5, the V gene TRBV19; D is undetermined. The receptor comes from a man aged 25-40 years in good health and CMV-seropositive. Sample: PBMCs. The CDR3 spells CASSRTGTQYF. DNA for the CDR3: TGTGCCAGTAGTAGAACCGGGACCCAGTACTTC.